The 30 T cell receptor beta chains presented below share a single source sample, sequenced in a study of radiation and T cells in renal cell carcinoma. Stated treatment: 15 Gy SBRT to primary tumor, nephrectomy 4 weeks later. Profiling relied on immunoSEQ multiplex PCR, and the TCRdb table lists in-frame clones only, not all of them. The sample has about 18,000 clones, about 56% seen once. Sequenced here: tumor tissue, sampled from a patient whose treatment included radiotherapy and nephrectomy. The receptors originated from a man between 50 and 59 years old with renal cell carcinoma.

The V call is TRBV30, the J call TRBJ2-7; TRBD2 might be the D (5 bases). Germline loops: CDR1 GTSNPN, CDR2 SVGIG (reference sequence). The CDR3 is 13 residues long. V lost 0 bases and J lost 7, with 13 bases in between. CDR3 protein: CAWSVTLATEQYF. The CDR3 region has the DNA TGTGCCTGGAGTGTAACCCTAGCTACAGAGCAGTACTTC.

The J gene is TRBJ2-1, the V gene TRBV28; D ambiguous. CDR3 size: 13 residues. Germline CDR1 reads MDHEN; CDR2 reads SYDVKM. V lost 6 bases to trimming and J lost 4 bases, with 10 bases between them. CDR3 in amino acids: CASSLDTYNEQFF. CDR3 coding DNA: TGTGCCAGCAGCCTCGACACATACAATGAGCAGTTCTTC.

This clone was observed a few times. The chain carries TRBV5-1 and TRBJ2-7; D might be TRBD2 (6 bases). V shed 0 bases and J shed 5 bases, with 18 bases lying between them. The V gene's germline CDR1 is SGHRS and CDR2 YFSETQ. This CDR3 is built from 16 residues. CDR3 DNA: TGCGCCAGCAGCTTGGAATCCCCTCAAGGAGGGGACGAGCAGTACTTC. It is translated as CASSLESPQGGDEQYF.

V gene TRBV27 combines with J gene TRBJ1-5; maybe TRBD1 (6 bases). Germline values: CDR1 MNHEY, CDR2 SMNVEV (reference sequence). With 3 bases removed from V and 3 bases from J, the gap between germline ends came to 9 bases. This CDR3 is 14 amino acids long. CDR3 sequence: CASSLDRFNQPQHF. The DNA for the CDR3 is TGTGCCAGCAGTTTGGACAGATTCAATCAGCCCCAGCATTTT.

The chain combines TRBV10-3 with TRBJ1-4, with 8 positions matching TRBD1. J lost 7 bases, V lost 9 bases, and 10 bases had no gene match. The CDR3 runs to 14 residues. Germline V lookup: CDR1 ENHRY, CDR2 SYGVKD. The DNA of the CDR3 is TGTGCCATATCCGGGGGACAGGAAGCTGAAAAACTGTTTTTT. This gives the protein CAISGGQEAEKLFF.

CDR3 nucleotides: TGTGCCAGCAGTGAGGGGGCGGGACAGGGATACTTTAGCTCCTACAATGAGCAGTTCTTC. The encoded protein is CASSEGAGQGYFSSYNEQFF. The gene calls are TRBV2 and TRBJ2-1, with TRBD1 matching 9 bases. Germline CDR1 reads SNHLY; CDR2 reads FYNNEI. CDR3 size: 20 residues. The J segment lost 0 bases and the V segment lost 3 bases, leaving 15 bases of the junction unmatched.

V gene TRBV9 combines with J gene TRBJ2-1; D not resolved. This CDR3 comprises 15 residues. CDR1 and CDR2 (germline): SGDLS, YYNGEE. V shed 0 bases and J shed 3 bases, with 10 bases lying between them. DNA for the CDR3: TGTGCCAGCAGCGTAGCTGGACCCGGCTACAATGAGCAGTTCTTC. Residues: CASSVAGPGYNEQFF.

This sequence joins TRBV13 and TRBJ2-7, with D perhaps TRBD2 (6 bases). The germline CDR1 and CDR2 sequences are PRHDT and FYEKMQ (reference sequence). With 5 bases removed from V and 5 bases from J, the gap between germline ends came to 25 bases. The CDR3 extends over 17 amino acids. DNA for the CDR3: TGTGCCAGCAGCGCCCTCAACTACGGGGGTGCCGGGGACGAGCAGTACTTC. It specifies CASSALNYGGAGDEQYF.

This chain joins TRBV9 and TRBJ2-3; D unclear. The CDR3 has 16 residues. From germline, CDR1 is SGDLS and CDR2 YYNGEE. V was cut by 0 bases and J by 4 bases, with 15 bases left in between. The DNA for the CDR3 is TGTGCCAGCAGCGTAGGTATAGGGCTGGTTGCAGATACGCAGTATTTT. Translated: CASSVGIGLVADTQYF.

By its share, this clone is medium-sized. The V gene is TRBV27, the J gene TRBJ2-7; no reliable D call. The CDR3 has 16 amino acids. The germline CDR1 and CDR2 sequences are MNHEY and SMNVEV (reference sequence). V shed 2 bases and J shed 2 bases, with 16 bases lying between them. The CDR3, as DNA: TGTGCCAGCAGTTTAAGCCCCCTGGACCGTACCTACGAGCAGTACTTC. Translation gives CASSLSPLDRTYEQYF.

This clone was observed a handful of times. This specimen includes other DNA sequences encoding the same CDR3. The chain is built from TRBV6-6 and TRBJ2-2, with D perhaps TRBD2 (5 bases). Trimming cost V 8 bases and J 7 bases, with 8 bases left between them. CDR1 MNHNY and CDR2 SVGAGI come from the germline V gene (reference sequence). The CDR3 is 11 amino acids. This chain's CDR3 is CASGRDGELFF. The CDR3 DNA follows: TGTGCCAGCGGCCGGGACGGGGAGCTGTTTTTT.

The gene calls are TRBV5-1 and TRBJ2-7; tentatively, D is TRBD2 (6 bases). Trimming cost V 0 bases and J 2 bases, with 6 bases left between them. Per germline, CDR1 SGHRS and CDR2 YFSETQ. The CDR3 runs to 13 residues. CDR3 coding DNA: TGCGCCAGCAGCTTGGAGCGGGCCTACGAGCAGTACTTC. It is translated as CASSLERAYEQYF.

This chain connects TRBV4-1 to TRBJ2-7; a weak D match, TRBD2 (6 bases). V lost 4 bases and J lost 2, with 12 bases in between. CDR3 length: 14 amino acids. CDR1 is MGHRA and CDR2 is YSYEKL in the germline V gene. CDR3 sequence: CASSLGGSAYEQYF. CDR3 DNA: TGCGCCAGCAGCCTTGGGGGGAGTGCCTACGAGCAGTACTTC.

This rearrangement joins TRBV5-1 to TRBJ2-1; TRBD2 matches 8 bases. Germline CDR1 is SGHRS and CDR2 is YFSETQ. CDR3 length: 14 amino acids. Trimming cost V 0 bases and J 15 bases; bases outside gene matches: 11. The CDR3 DNA follows: TGCGCCAGCAGCTTGGCACCGGGACTAGTCGTCCCGTTCTTC. Its translation is CASSLAPGLVVPFF.

The sample holds a few counts of this clone. The chain is built from TRBV6-6 and TRBJ2-7, with D uncertain. The CDR3 totals 14 residues. The V gene lost 6 bases and the J gene lost 2 bases, with 14 bases spanning the gap. CDR1 is MNHNY, CDR2 SVGAGI, per germline (reference sequence). The CDR3 DNA is TGTGCCAGCAGCCCACCGAGCCTACCCTACGAGCAGTACTTC. Translated: CASSPPSLPYEQYF.

The chain combines TRBV10-3 with TRBJ2-2; tentative D call: TRBD1 (6 bases). The CDR3 length is 15 residues. From germline, CDR1 is ENHRY and CDR2 SYGVKD. V shed 9 bases and J shed 0 bases, with 14 bases lying between them. The CDR3 loop is CAIPQGTANTGELFF. DNA for the CDR3: TGTGCCATACCGCAGGGGACCGCGAACACCGGGGAGCTGTTTTTT.

This sequence joins TRBV5-4 and TRBJ2-5; 10 bases match TRBD2. Germline V gene lookup returns CDR1 SGHNT and CDR2 YYREEE (reference sequence). This CDR3 is 15 amino acids long. The junction had 7 bases not matched to a gene; V was cut back by 3 bases and J by 5 bases. The CDR3 loop is CASSSQREGVETQYF. The CDR3 DNA reads TGTGCCAGCAGCTCGCAGCGGGAGGGGGTGGAGACCCAGTACTTC.

This sequence joins TRBV29-1 and TRBJ1-1, with D unresolved. V gave up 1 base and J gave up 4 bases, with 4 bases separating them. CDR3 length: 11 residues. CDR1 is SQVTM, CDR2 ANQGSEA, per germline. This chain's CDR3 is CSVEGPTEAFF. CDR3 bases: TGCAGCGTTGAAGGGCCCACTGAAGCTTTCTTT.

The chain links TRBV7-2 to TRBJ2-1; D possibly corresponds to TRBD1 (5 bases). Trimming shortened V by 5 bases and J by 10 bases, and 15 bases separated the two germline ends. CDR3 size: 13 residues. CDR1 and CDR2 from the germline V gene are SGHTA and FQGNSA. DNA of the CDR3: TGTGCCAGCAGCCCCGGCTCAGGGCTGGAGCAGTTCTTC. It codes for CASSPGSGLEQFF.

This sequence joins TRBV28 and TRBJ2-7, with 8 nucleotides matching TRBD2. In germline, CDR1 is MDHEN, CDR2 SYDVKM. The CDR3 runs 15 residues. J was trimmed by 5 bases and V by 4 bases; bases with no gene match: 10. The DNA of the CDR3 is TGTGCCAGCAGTTCCCCTGCGGGAGGAGGGAACGAGCAGTACTTC. This encodes CASSSPAGGGNEQYF.

The chain combines TRBV5-5 with TRBJ2-7; D is uncertain. This CDR3 region has 15 residues. Germline V gene data show CDR1 as SGHKS and CDR2 as YYEKEE (reference sequence). V dropped 2 bases and J dropped 2 bases, with 14 bases sitting between them. For the CDR3, the DNA is TGTGCCAGCAGCTTAGGCGCCGCCGGAACCTACGAGCAGTACTTC. Residues: CASSLGAAGTYEQYF.

This clone is a singleton in its sample. This chain uses TRBV5-4 with TRBJ2-7; a weak D match, TRBD1 (6 bases). CDR1 SGHNT and CDR2 YYREEE come from the germline V gene (reference sequence). The germline V and J ends were trimmed by 1 base and 6 bases, with 11 bases remaining between them. The CDR3 is 13 residues long. The CDR3 DNA sequence: TGTGCCAGCAGCTTGTCCGGGACAAGCGAGCAGTACTTC. Encoded protein: CASSLSGTSEQYF.

This clone was detected only a few times. This chain connects TRBV2 to TRBJ1-2; D perhaps matches TRBD1 (5 bases). V lost 4 bases to trimming and J lost 3 bases, with 12 bases between them. The CDR3 extends over 14 amino acids. The germline V gene has CDR1 SNHLY and CDR2 FYNNEI. The CDR3 DNA sequence: TGTGCCAGCAGTGGTTCGGGGGGGGACTATGGCTACACCTTC. Translating it yields CASSGSGGDYGYTF. The full variable domain, with the rest looked up from reference TRBV2 and TRBJ1-2, is EPEVTQTPSHQVTQMGQEVILRCVPISNHLYFYWYRQILGQKVEFLVSFYNNEISEKSEIFDDQFSVERPDGSNFTLKIRSTKLEDSAMYFCASSGSGGDYGYTFGSGTRLTVV.

The chain employs TRBV5-1 and TRBJ2-1; 13 nucleotides line up with TRBD2. CDR3 length equals 16 residues. CDR1 is SGHRS, CDR2 YFSETQ, per germline. Trimming at V came to 4 bases and at J to 5 bases, leaving 6 bases not matched to a gene. CDR3 amino acids: CASSTGLAGLDNEQFF. CDR3 in DNA: TGCGCCAGCAGCACGGGACTAGCGGGACTGGACAATGAGCAGTTCTTC.

This clone was detected only once. V is TRBV30 and J is TRBJ1-4, with 7 bases fitting TRBD1. Germline CDR1 GTSNPN, CDR2 SVGIG (reference sequence). The CDR3 runs to 13 residues. V lost 0 bases, J lost 5 bases, and 0 bases stayed unmatched. CDR3 nucleotides: TGTGCCTGGAGTGTACAGGGGAATGAAAAACTGTTTTTT. This gives the protein CAWSVQGNEKLFF.

The chain links TRBV7-9 to TRBJ2-5; D remains unclear. This CDR3 contains 12 residues. Germline values: CDR1 SEHNR, CDR2 FQNEAQ (reference sequence). The V end was cut by 5 bases, the J end by 3 bases, with 7 bases between. The CDR3 reads CASSRLEETQYF. The CDR3 region has the DNA TGTGCCAGCAGCCGGTTGGAAGAGACCCAGTACTTC.

The chain couples TRBV29-1 to TRBJ2-3, with 8 bases that match TRBD2. Germline lookup yields CDR1 SQVTM and CDR2 ANQGSEA. V shed 0 bases, J shed 3 bases, and the junction held 11 bases outside the gene matches. The length of the CDR3 is 17 residues. The CDR3 protein is CSVEDPNGRAGTDTQYF. CDR3 sequence (DNA): TGCAGCGTTGAAGATCCCAACGGGAGGGCCGGGACAGATACGCAGTATTTT.

This clone was seen only a few times. This CDR3 is CASSKSTSLGDNEQFF. For the CDR3, the DNA is TGTGCCAGCAGTAAATCGACTAGTTTAGGGGACAATGAGCAGTTCTTC. This chain joins TRBV2 and TRBJ2-1, with D perhaps matching TRBD2 (6 bases). In germline, CDR1 is SNHLY, CDR2 FYNNEI. V lost 5 bases and J lost 5, with 19 bases in between. This CDR3 is built from 16 residues.

This clone was observed a few times. V usage is TRBV18 and J usage is TRBJ2-3, with unresolved D. Germline values: CDR1 KGHSH, CDR2 LQKENI. The CDR3 runs 15 residues. V was trimmed by 6 bases and J by 0 bases, leaving 13 bases between them. The CDR3, as DNA: TGTGCCAGCTCGGGGTCGGAAACTAGCACAGATACGCAGTATTTT. As protein: CASSGSETSTDTQYF.

The chain uses TRBV5-5 and TRBJ2-5; TRBD2 aligns across 10 bases. CDR3 size: 15 residues. V lost 1 base to trimming and J lost 10 bases; unmatched junction nucleotides: 10. Germline lookup yields CDR1 SGHKS and CDR2 YYEKEE (reference sequence). The CDR3: CASSLFWTSGDDQYF. The CDR3 DNA reads TGTGCCAGCAGCTTGTTTTGGACTAGCGGTGACGACCAGTACTTC.